The 20 T cell receptor beta chains in this list originate from one sample, sequenced in a study of T cell repertoires in cytomegalovirus infection. TCRdb reprocessed the reads via MiXCR and lists one record per CDR3 protein. The data hold some 300,000 distinct CDR3 sequences, with around 10% observed a single time. Sequencing was done on a sample of PBMCs. These receptors all stem from a human donor in good health (CMV status not recorded). Some clones in this sample may be carry-over from other donors' samples.

This clonotype was observed many times. The chain joins TRBV15 to TRBJ2-1, with D possibly being TRBD1 or TRBD2 (5 bases each). Trimming left V 3 bases short and J 7 bases short, with 31 bases between. The CDR3 spans 20 residues. The germline V gene encodes CDR1 LNHNV and CDR2 YYDKDF (reference sequence). The CDR3 DNA is TGTGCCACCAGCAGTAAAATTCCAGGGAGAGTCCCCATGGAGTGGAATGAGCAGTTCTTC. Its translation is CATSSKIPGRVPMEWNEQFF.

This clonotype was seen a few times. This chain connects TRBV20-1 to TRBJ2-1; 7 bases align to TRBD2. CDR3 length: 16 amino acids. V shed 0 bases and J 2 bases; nucleotides not matched to a gene: 7. Germline lookup yields CDR1 DFQATT and CDR2 SNEGSKA (reference sequence). The CDR3 reads CSARDVGGVPYNEQFF. In nucleotides, the CDR3 is TGCAGTGCTAGAGATGTGGGGGGGGTCCCCTACAATGAGCAGTTCTTC.

The V and J genes are TRBV9 and TRBJ1-2; D unclear. Germline V gene lookup returns CDR1 SGDLS and CDR2 YYNGEE. This CDR3 is built from 12 residues. V dropped 3 bases and J dropped 4 bases, with 7 bases sitting between them. CDR3 sequence reads: CASSALTYGYTF. For the CDR3, the DNA is TGTGCCAGCAGCGCCCTGACCTATGGCTACACCTTC.

Ten or more counts support this clonotype. V usage is TRBV28 and J usage is TRBJ2-1; 10 bases align to TRBD2. Germline assignment: CDR1 MDHEN and CDR2 SYDVKM. With 2 bases clipped from V and 16 bases from J, the junction kept 11 bases outside the gene matches. The CDR3 spans 14 residues. The CDR3 protein is CASSLKGAGGRGFF. CDR3 nucleotides: TGTGCCAGCAGTTTAAAGGGAGCGGGGGGGCGAGGTTTCTTC.

Ten or more counts support this clonotype. The V gene is TRBV6-2 or TRBV6-3, the J gene TRBJ2-7; the D gene is possibly TRBD1 (5 bases). Trimming pared 6 bases from V and 3 bases from J, leaving 12 bases between. CDR3 length: 13 amino acids. CDR1 and CDR2 (germline): MNHEY, SVGEGT. In nucleotides, the CDR3 is TGTGCCAGCAGCTACGCAGGGAACTACGAGCAGTACGTC. Translated, it gives CASSYAGNYEQYV.

This clonotype was recorded many times. The rearrangement uses TRBV6-2 or TRBV6-3 and TRBJ2-1, with D unclear. The V end lost 7 bases, the J end lost 8 bases, and 9 bases lay between the germline ends. The CDR3 covers 11 residues. The germline V gene encodes CDR1 MNHEY and CDR2 SVGEGT. CDR3 sequence (DNA): TGTGCCAGCAAGCTCGGCTATGAGCAGTTCTTC. This translates into CASKLGYEQFF.

This clonotype was picked up many times. The chain couples TRBV7-9 to TRBJ2-3; the match to TRBD2 covers 13 bases. V gave up 6 bases and J gave up 2 bases; unmatched junction bases: 20. The CDR3 loop spans 21 amino acids. In germline, CDR1 is SEHNR, CDR2 FQNEAQ (reference sequence). The CDR3 DNA reads TGTGCCAGCAGACAAACCGCGGGTCGTAGACTAGCGGGGGGATTCACAGATACGCAGTATTTT. Protein sequence: CASRQTAGRRLAGGFTDTQYF.

This clonotype was observed many times. This sequence joins TRBV20-1 and TRBJ2-3; D not resolved. The CDR3 covers 16 residues. Trimming pared 0 bases from V and 0 bases from J, leaving 13 bases between. Germline values: CDR1 DFQATT, CDR2 SNEGSKA (reference sequence). CDR3 sequence (DNA): TGCAGTGCTAGAGAAGGCGGCATCTCTAGCACAGATACGCAGTATTTT. Translated: CSAREGGISSTDTQYF.

This clonotype has at least ten counts. The chain joins TRBV12-3 or TRBV12-4 to TRBJ2-4, with D possibly matching TRBD1 (6 bases). Trimming left V 1 base short and J 6 bases short, with 10 bases between. This CDR3 has 14 residues. CDR3 sequence: CASSLGGGPNIQYF. CDR3 in DNA: TGTGCCAGCAGTTTAGGAGGGGGACCAAACATTCAGTACTTC.

In this sample, this clonotype turned up many times. The chain combines TRBV6-1 with TRBJ1-2, with 7 bases lining up with TRBD1. Trimming removed 6 bases from V and 6 bases from J; junction bases left unmatched: 7. The CDR3 spans 13 residues. From germline, CDR1 is MNHNS and CDR2 SASEGT. The CDR3 sequence is CASRGTGENGYTF. The CDR3 nucleotides are TGTGCCAGCAGAGGAACAGGGGAAAATGGCTACACCTTC.

This clonotype was observed at least ten times. The chain is built from TRBV5-5 and TRBJ2-7; 8 bases fit TRBD1. With 6 bases clipped from V and 0 bases from J, the junction kept 11 bases outside the gene matches. CDR1 SGHKS and CDR2 YYEKEE come from the germline V gene (reference sequence). This CDR3 is built from 16 residues. The CDR3 sequence is CASIDPGQGNSYEQYF. The CDR3 region has the DNA TGTGCCAGCATAGACCCCGGACAGGGCAACTCCTACGAGCAGTACTTC.

This clonotype was seen repeatedly, ten times or more. The chain carries TRBV7-8 and TRBJ2-1; the match to TRBD2 covers 13 bases. The germline gives CDR1 SGHVS, CDR2 FQNEAQ. V lost 1 base, J lost 0 bases, and 6 bases stayed unmatched. The CDR3 totals 19 residues. DNA for the CDR3: TGTGCCAGCAGCTTAGTTACTAGCGGGGGGGCGGTCTCCTACAATGAGCAGTTCTTC. This gives the protein CASSLVTSGGAVSYNEQFF.

V usage is TRBV10-3 and J usage is TRBJ1-2; D ambiguous. The germline gives CDR1 ENHRY, CDR2 SYGVKD. V was cut by 2 bases and J by 0 bases, with 13 bases left in between. The length of the CDR3 is 16 residues. CDR3 nucleotides: TGTGCCATCAGTGAGATTCGGGCCGCAGCTAACTATGGCTACACCTTC. Its protein product is CAISEIRAAANYGYTF.

This clonotype was seen many times. The V gene is TRBV29-1, the J gene TRBJ2-1, with D perhaps TRBD2 (6 bases). The CDR3 is made up of 17 amino acids. The V and J ends lost 0 bases and 2 bases respectively, with 17 bases between them. Germline CDR1 SQVTM, CDR2 ANQGSEA. The CDR3 protein is CSVEDLGGRLPYNEQFF. The CDR3 DNA reads TGCAGCGTTGAAGATCTGGGAGGACGGTTGCCCTACAATGAGCAGTTCTTC.

This clonotype was seen many times. The chain joins TRBV11-2 to TRBJ2-4, with TRBD1 matching 10 bases. This CDR3 has 15 residues. V gave up 1 base and J gave up 9 bases; unmatched junction bases: 6. Per germline, CDR1 SGHAT and CDR2 FQNNGV. The DNA of the CDR3 is TGTGCCAGCAGCTTAGGAGGGACAGGGGTTTCCATTCAGTACTTC. It yields the protein CASSLGGTGVSIQYF.

This clonotype appeared many times. The chain carries TRBV7-9 and TRBJ1-1; TRBD1 aligns across 7 bases. CDR1 SEHNR and CDR2 FQNEAQ come from the germline V gene (reference sequence). The V segment lost 5 bases and the J segment 4 bases; nucleotides outside the gene matches: 10. This CDR3 has 15 amino acids. CDR3 sequence reads: CASSRNEGAGTEAFF. CDR3 DNA sequence: TGTGCCAGCAGCCGAAACGAGGGGGCCGGCACTGAAGCTTTCTTT.

In this sample, this clonotype turned up a few times. The V call is TRBV6-5, the J call TRBJ2-7; TRBD2 aligns across 11 bases. The V and J ends lost 5 bases and 0 bases, in that order; junction bases with no gene match: 3. The CDR3 spans 15 residues. CDR1 and CDR2 (germline): MNHEY, SVGAGI. CDR3 bases: TGTGCCAGCAGTAGGGGGACTAGCGGCTCCTACGAGCAGTACTTC. As protein: CASSRGTSGSYEQYF.

This clonotype appeared many times. The J gene is TRBJ1-5, the V gene TRBV7-9; the D gene is possibly TRBD1 (5 bases). The CDR3 extends over 13 amino acids. Trimming left V 5 bases short and J 6 bases short, with 11 bases between. Germline V gene data show CDR1 as SEHNR and CDR2 as FQNEAQ (reference sequence). In DNA, the CDR3 is TGTGCCAGCAGCGCCGGGGGGGGTCAGCCCCAGCATTTT. This codes for CASSAGGGQPQHF. Combining the CDR3 with reference TRBV7-9 and TRBJ1-5 gives the whole variable domain DTGVSQNPRHKITKRGQNVTFRCDPISEHNRLYWYRQTLGQGPEFLTYFQNEAQLEKSRLLSDRFSAERPKGSFSTLEIQRTEQGDSAMYLCASSAGGGQPQHFGDGTRLSIL.

This clonotype was observed a few times. The rearrangement uses TRBV13 and TRBJ2-7; no reliable D call. V gave up 5 bases and J gave up 4 bases, with 6 bases separating them. The CDR3 consists of 11 residues. Germline V gives CDR1 PRHDT, CDR2 FYEKMQ (reference sequence). The CDR3 sequence: CASSNNYEQYF. In DNA, the CDR3 is TGTGCCAGCAGCAATAATTACGAGCAGTACTTC.

This clonotype came up many times. V gene TRBV20-1 combines with J gene TRBJ2-5; the D is unclear. V was cut by 0 bases and J by 5 bases, with 7 bases left in between. In germline, CDR1 is DFQATT, CDR2 SNEGSKA (reference sequence). The CDR3 runs 12 residues. In DNA, the CDR3 is TGCAGTGCTAGAGACCAGGCGGAGACCCAGTACTTC. It encodes CSARDQAETQYF.